This T cell receptor (beta chain) comes out of a study of graft-versus-host responses after intestinal transplantation. Study-level information: All recipients were given anti-thymocyte globulin induction, and tacrolimus and steroids were then administered for roughly three years.

The V and J ends lost 2 bases and 3 bases respectively, with 8 bases between them. The CDR3 covers 13 residues. The germline V gene encodes CDR1 SGHKS and CDR2 YYEKEE (reference sequence). Using immunoSEQ multiplex PCR, the repertoire was profiled, and TCRdb retains in-frame clones only, with some absent. This table has roughly 7,000 clones, around 28% appearing once. Around 200,000 CFSE-labeled responder cells were plated with around 200,000 irradiated, violet-dye-labeled stimulator cells. The authors sorted proliferating CFSE-low CD3+CD4+ and CD3+CD8+ responders after the reaction. Study-wide results and caveats: Some GvH clones were seen earlier in gut or blood, suggesting intestinal origin.

The TCR originated in a human patient who received an intestinal transplant. The sample in question was alloreactive CD4+ T cells from a mixed lymphocyte reaction culture, obtained before intestinal transplant. The subset here: CFSE-low proliferating T cells sorted from roughly six-day pre-transplant mixed lymphocyte reaction (GvH or HvG direction). The chain links TRBV5-5 to TRBJ1-1; no definite D call. CDR3 protein: CASSFVPHTEAFF. CDR3 coding DNA: TGTGCCAGCAGCTTTGTTCCCCACACTGAAGCTTTCTTT.